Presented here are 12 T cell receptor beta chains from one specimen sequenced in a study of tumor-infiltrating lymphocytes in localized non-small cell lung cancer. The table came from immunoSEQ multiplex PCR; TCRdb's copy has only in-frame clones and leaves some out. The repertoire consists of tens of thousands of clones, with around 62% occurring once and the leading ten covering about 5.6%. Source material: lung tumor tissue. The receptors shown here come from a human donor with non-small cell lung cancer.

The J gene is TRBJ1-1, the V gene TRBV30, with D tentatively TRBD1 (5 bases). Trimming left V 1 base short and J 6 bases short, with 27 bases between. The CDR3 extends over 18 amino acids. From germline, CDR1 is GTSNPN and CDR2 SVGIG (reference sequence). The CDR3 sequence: CAWSEKPGRSLRGAEAFF. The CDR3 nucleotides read TGTGCCTGGAGTGAGAAACCGGGACGGAGCCTTAGAGGGGCTGAAGCTTTCTTT.

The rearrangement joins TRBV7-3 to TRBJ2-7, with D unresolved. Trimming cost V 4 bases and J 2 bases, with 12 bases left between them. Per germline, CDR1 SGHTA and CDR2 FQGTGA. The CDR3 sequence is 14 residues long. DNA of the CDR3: TGTGCCAGCAGCTCTGTGACGGCGACCTACGAGCAGTACTTC. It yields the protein CASSSVTATYEQYF. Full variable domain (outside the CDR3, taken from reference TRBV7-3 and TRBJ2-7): GAGVSQTPSNKVTEKGKYVELRCDPISGHTALYWYRQSLGQGPEFLIYFQGTGAADDSGLPNDRFFAVRPEGSVSTLKIQRTERGDSAVYLCASSSVTATYEQYFGPGTRLTVT.

Written as DNA, the CDR3 is TGTGCCAGCAGCCCAAGACAGAAAGAGACCCAGTACTTC. Its protein is CASSPRQKETQYF. The gene calls are TRBV13 and TRBJ2-5, with D perhaps matching TRBD1 (5 bases). Germline lookup yields CDR1 PRHDT and CDR2 FYEKMQ (reference sequence). The V end lost 5 bases, the J end lost 3 bases, and 10 bases lay between the germline ends. The CDR3 consists of 13 residues. Filled out from reference TRBV13 and TRBJ2-5, the complete variable domain reads AAGVIQSPRHLIKEKRETATLKCYPIPRHDTVYWYQQGPGQDPQFLISFYEKMQSDKGSIPDRFSAQQFSDYHSELNMSSLELGDSALYFCASSPRQKETQYFGPGTRLLVL.

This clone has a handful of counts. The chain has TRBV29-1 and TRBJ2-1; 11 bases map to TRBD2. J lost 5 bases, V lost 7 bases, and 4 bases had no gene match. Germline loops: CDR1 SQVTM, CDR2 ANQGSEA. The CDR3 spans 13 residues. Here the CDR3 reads CSAGTSGHNEQFF. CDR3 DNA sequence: TGCAGCGCCGGGACTAGCGGCCACAATGAGCAGTTCTTC.

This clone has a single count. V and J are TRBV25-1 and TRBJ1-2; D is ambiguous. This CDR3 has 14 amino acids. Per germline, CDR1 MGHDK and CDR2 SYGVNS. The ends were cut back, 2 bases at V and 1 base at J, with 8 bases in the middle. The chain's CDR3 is CASSEQTNNYGYTF. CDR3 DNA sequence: TGTGCCAGCAGTGAACAGACCAATAACTATGGCTACACCTTC.

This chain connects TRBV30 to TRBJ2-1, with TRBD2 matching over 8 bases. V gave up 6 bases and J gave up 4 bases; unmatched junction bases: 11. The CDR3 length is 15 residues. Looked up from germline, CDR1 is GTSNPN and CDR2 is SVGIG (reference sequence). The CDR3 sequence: CACKTPGLVYNEQFF. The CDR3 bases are TGTGCCTGCAAAACTCCGGGACTAGTTTACAATGAGCAGTTCTTC.

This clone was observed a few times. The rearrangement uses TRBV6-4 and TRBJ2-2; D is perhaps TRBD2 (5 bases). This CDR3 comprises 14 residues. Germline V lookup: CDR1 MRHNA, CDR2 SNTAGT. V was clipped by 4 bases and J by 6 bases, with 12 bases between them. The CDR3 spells CASSVLAFAGELFF. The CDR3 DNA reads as TGTGCCAGCAGTGTGCTAGCCTTCGCCGGGGAGCTGTTTTTT.

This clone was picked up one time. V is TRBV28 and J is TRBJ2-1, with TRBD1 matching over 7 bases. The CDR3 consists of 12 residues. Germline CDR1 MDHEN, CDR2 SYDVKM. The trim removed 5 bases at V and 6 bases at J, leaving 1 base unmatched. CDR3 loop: CASSGDSNEQFF. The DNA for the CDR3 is TGTGCCAGCAGTGGGGACAGCAATGAGCAGTTCTTC.

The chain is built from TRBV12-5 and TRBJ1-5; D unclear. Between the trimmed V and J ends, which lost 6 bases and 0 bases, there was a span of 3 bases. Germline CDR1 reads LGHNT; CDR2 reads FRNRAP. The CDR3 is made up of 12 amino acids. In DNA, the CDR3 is TGTGCTAGTGGCTATAGCAATCAGCCCCAGCATTTT. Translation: CASGYSNQPQHF.

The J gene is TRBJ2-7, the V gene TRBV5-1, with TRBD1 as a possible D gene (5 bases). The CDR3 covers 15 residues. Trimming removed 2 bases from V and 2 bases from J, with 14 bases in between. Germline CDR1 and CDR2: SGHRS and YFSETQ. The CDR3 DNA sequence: TGCGCCAGCAGCTTAACAGGAGAATCTCCCTACGAGCAGTACTTC. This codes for CASSLTGESPYEQYF.

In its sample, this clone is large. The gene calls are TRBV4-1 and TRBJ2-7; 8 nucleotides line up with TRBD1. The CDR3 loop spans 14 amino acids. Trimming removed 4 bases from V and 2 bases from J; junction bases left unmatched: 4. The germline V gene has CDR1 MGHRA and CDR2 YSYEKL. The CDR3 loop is CASSLRTGTYEQYF. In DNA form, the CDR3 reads TGCGCCAGCAGCCTTAGGACAGGGACCTACGAGCAGTACTTC.

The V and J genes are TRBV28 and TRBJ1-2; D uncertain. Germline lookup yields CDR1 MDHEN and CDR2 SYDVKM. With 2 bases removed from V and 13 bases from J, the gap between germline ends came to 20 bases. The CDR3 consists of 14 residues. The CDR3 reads CASSLEGWGSGCTF. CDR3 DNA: TGTGCCAGCAGTTTAGAGGGATGGGGTTCGGGTTGCACCTTC.